This T cell receptor (beta chain) was captured in a study of Ad26.COV2.S vaccination and SARS-CoV-2 variants. Overall study: Ad26.COV2.S was injected intramuscularly once or twice, 56 days apart. Overall study results and limits: Vaccine recipients and placebo recipients showed similar non-spike TCR breadth. In TCR breadth and depth analyses, total T cell responses may have been underestimated.

V was cut by 5 bases and J by 0 bases, with 13 bases left in between. The CDR3 spans 15 residues. Germline loops: CDR1 SGHAT, CDR2 FQNNGV. Worth noting for this clone: Its antigen is unknown.

As to treatment: over 15 received Ad26.COV2.S at low or high dose, single or two shots; roughly five received placebo; per-sample allocation not given. Following the first vaccine or placebo injection, samples were taken on day 63. Ad26 vector vaccine expressed Wuhan-strain SARS-CoV-2 spike. TCRdb's copy holds only in-frame clones and misses some; the assay was immunoSEQ multiplex PCR. The table shows about 350,000 clones, with roughly 90% occurring only once. The chain has TRBV11-2 and TRBJ1-1; maybe TRBD1 (6 bases). The input for sequencing was peripheral blood, taken in a trial of Ad26.COV2.S vaccine versus placebo. This TCR was sampled from a person aged 18 to 65 who received the Ad26.COV2.S COVID-19 vaccine or a placebo. The CDR3 loop is CASSPRGGLNTEAFF. DNA for the CDR3: TGTGCCAGCAGCCCTCGGGGGGGGCTGAACACTGAAGCTTTCTTT.